One sample yielded the 16 T cell receptor beta chains listed below, sequenced in a study of beta chain features in type 1 diabetes. What was sequenced were expressed TCRB transcripts, since all of the isolated RNA had been reverse transcribed. Some clones are missing from TCRdb's copy, which holds only in-frame ones; the method was immunoSEQ multiplex PCR. The top ten clones hold 0.44% of a sample with fewer than 400,000 clones, roughly 8% of them seen once. Source material: central memory CD4+ T cells from blood. The receptors were gathered from a young woman in good health.

The chain is built from TRBV4-2 and TRBJ2-2; maybe TRBD2 (5 bases). Trimming cost V 4 bases and J 2 bases, with 11 bases left between them. CDR3 length: 15 amino acids. CDR1 and CDR2 (germline): LGHNA, YNFKEQ. DNA of the CDR3: TGTGCCAGCAGCCTAGCGAAGGGAAACACCGGGGAGCTGTTTTTT. This gives the protein CASSLAKGNTGELFF.

J is TRBJ2-1 and V is TRBV29-1, with 7 bases that match TRBD1. CDR3 size: 14 residues. J gave up 5 bases and V 8 bases, and 12 bases lay outside the gene matches. Germline-derived CDR1 and CDR2 are SQVTM and ANQGSEA. The CDR3 bases are TGCAGCATTTACCGGGACAGAGTAAACAATGAGCAGTTCTTC. Translation gives CSIYRDRVNNEQFF.

The CDR3 DNA reads as TGTGCCAGCAGCCCGGGACTAGCGGGAGGCAGGATCAGTGAGACCCAGTACTTC. Translation: CASSPGLAGGRISETQYF. The chain has TRBV7-9 and TRBJ2-5; TRBD2 matches 15 bases. CDR3 length: 18 amino acids. The ends lost 5 bases at V and 5 bases at J; junction bases unmatched: 12. Germline CDR1 and CDR2: SEHNR and FQNEAQ (reference sequence).

This clone was recorded a few times. This chain links TRBV29-1 with TRBJ1-1; 7 bases map to TRBD1. J was trimmed by 3 bases and V by 4 bases; bases with no gene match: 2. CDR3 length: 12 residues. In germline, CDR1 is SQVTM, CDR2 ANQGSEA. The CDR3 loop is CSVGQGDTEAFF. The CDR3 nucleotides read TGCAGCGTTGGACAGGGAGACACTGAAGCTTTCTTT.

This clone was picked up a small number of times. V is TRBV19 and J is TRBJ1-2, with TRBD1 identical over 8 bases. The V gene's germline CDR1 is LNHDA and CDR2 SQIVND (reference sequence). The CDR3 contains 14 residues. V gave up 3 bases and J gave up 1 base; unmatched junction bases: 1. Here the CDR3 DNA reads TGTGCCAGTAGTATGACAGGGGATAACTATGGCTACACCTTC. This sequence encodes CASSMTGDNYGYTF.

A few counts support this clone. This chain connects TRBV5-6 to TRBJ2-7; 8 nucleotides align to TRBD2. Trimming removed 5 bases from V and 6 bases from J; junction bases left unmatched: 13. This CDR3 is 15 amino acids long. CDR1 and CDR2 from the germline V gene are SGHDT and YYEEEE. CDR3 protein: CASRPTPAGLGEQYF. CDR3 nucleotide sequence: TGTGCCAGCAGGCCGACCCCAGCGGGACTAGGCGAGCAGTACTTC.

The CDR3 reads CASSGGQGAYEQYF. The CDR3 DNA reads as TGCGCCAGCAGCGGGGGACAGGGGGCCTACGAGCAGTACTTC. The genes are TRBV5-1 and TRBJ2-7, with 11 nucleotides matching TRBD1. The CDR3 contains 14 residues. Per the germline V gene, CDR1 is SGHRS and CDR2 is YFSETQ. With 4 bases clipped from V and 2 bases from J, the junction kept 2 bases outside the gene matches. Full variable domain (rest looked up from reference TRBV5-1 and TRBJ2-7): KAGVTQTPRYLIKTRGQQVTLSCSPISGHRSVSWYQQTPGQGLQFLFEYFSETQRNKGNFPGRFSGRQFSNSRSEMNVSTLELGDSALYLCASSGGQGAYEQYFGPGTRLTVT.

The gene calls are TRBV7-2 and TRBJ2-5, with a possible D match to TRBD1 (6 bases). Per the germline V gene, CDR1 is SGHTA and CDR2 is FQGNSA. V lost 5 bases and J 1 base, leaving 14 bases between the germline ends. CDR3 length: 15 amino acids. CDR3 region: CASSPQWGLQETQYF. The CDR3 DNA is TGTGCCAGCAGCCCCCAGTGGGGGCTCCAAGAGACCCAGTACTTC.

The CDR3 region has the DNA TGTGCCAGCAGCCCGGCCGGCGTATACTCTGGAAACACCATATATTTT. Translated, it gives CASSPAGVYSGNTIYF. V and J are TRBV4-2 and TRBJ1-3; D gene unclear. CDR1 is LGHNA, CDR2 YNFKEQ, per germline. V dropped 4 bases and J dropped 0 bases, with 13 bases sitting between them. This CDR3 spans 16 amino acids.

The V call is TRBV4-1, the J call TRBJ2-1, with 14 bases that match TRBD2. The CDR3 spans 17 residues. Germline V lookup: CDR1 MGHRA, CDR2 YSYEKL. With V trimmed by 0 bases and J by 8 bases, 6 bases remained unmatched. CDR3 nucleotide sequence: TGCGCCAGCAGCCAAGATCCCGGGACTAGCGGGAGTTATGAGCAGTTCTTC. This translates into CASSQDPGTSGSYEQFF.

This rearrangement joins TRBV10-3 to TRBJ2-1; no clear D. The V and J ends lost 5 bases and 0 bases respectively, with 5 bases between them. This CDR3 spans 13 amino acids. In germline, CDR1 is ENHRY, CDR2 SYGVKD. CDR3 region: CAISYSSYNEQFF. Written as DNA, the CDR3 is TGTGCCATCAGTTACAGCTCCTACAATGAGCAGTTCTTC.

V usage is TRBV6-5 and J usage is TRBJ1-3, with 8 bases lining up with TRBD1. V gave up 0 bases and J gave up 7 bases; unmatched junction bases: 8. The CDR3 is made up of 16 amino acids. Per the germline V gene, CDR1 is MNHEY and CDR2 is SVGAGI. The CDR3 sequence is CASSYSGQGNSNTIYF. The CDR3 DNA reads as TGTGCCAGCAGTTACTCCGGACAGGGAAATTCGAACACCATATATTTT.

The chain is built from TRBV28 and TRBJ1-5, with unresolved D. V was shortened by 4 bases and J by 5 bases, with 12 bases between the two germline ends. Germline-derived CDR1 and CDR2 are MDHEN and SYDVKM. This CDR3 has 14 residues. The CDR3 DNA sequence: TGTGCCAGCAGTTCCTTCCAGGCAGATCAGCCCCAGCATTTT. Encoded protein: CASSSFQADQPQHF.

This clone has only a few counts. This chain links TRBV19 with TRBJ2-3; 7 nucleotides line up with TRBD1. Germline loops: CDR1 LNHDA, CDR2 SQIVND (reference sequence). V shed 5 bases and J 4 bases; nucleotides not matched to a gene: 9. The CDR3 length is 15 residues. This CDR3 reads CASSAVGQGADTQYF. Written as DNA, the CDR3 is TGTGCCAGTAGTGCTGTTGGCCAGGGGGCAGATACGCAGTATTTT. Looking up the rest from reference TRBV19 and TRBJ2-3 gives the full variable domain: DGGITQSPKYLFRKEGQNVTLSCEQNLNHDAMYWYRQDPGQGLRLIYYSQIVNDFQKGDIAEGYSVSREKKESFPLTVTSAQKNPTAFYLCASSAVGQGADTQYFGPGTRLTVL.

This clone turned up a few times. The chain joins TRBV10-3 to TRBJ2-1, with unresolved D. The CDR3 totals 11 residues. Trimming took off 1 base at V and 7 bases at J, with 2 bases between the two ends. In germline, CDR1 is ENHRY, CDR2 SYGVKD. CDR3 amino acids: CAISELNEQFF. CDR3 nucleotides: TGTGCCATCAGTGAGTTGAATGAGCAGTTCTTC.

This clone was seen a few times. The chain has TRBV6-1 and TRBJ2-5; either TRBD1 or TRBD2 may supply D (5 bases each). The germline V and J ends were trimmed by 4 bases and 7 bases, with 10 bases remaining between them. The CDR3 has 12 amino acids. Germline assignment: CDR1 MNHNS and CDR2 SASEGT. Here the CDR3 reads CASSVGDGTQYF. The DNA for the CDR3 is TGTGCCAGCAGTGTGGGGGATGGGACCCAGTACTTC.